The 21 T cell receptor beta chains below were found in one sample sequenced in a study of cytotoxic CD8 clonotypes in ibrutinib-treated CLL. TCRdb keeps only in-frame clones here, not all; method: immunoSEQ multiplex PCR. This table holds around 330,000 clones, about 64% found once. The sample here was PBMCs, taken after 36 months of ibrutinib treatment. The receptors derive from a human donor with chronic lymphocytic leukemia.

This clone was recorded a few times. This chain connects TRBV28 to TRBJ1-5, with D uncertain. The CDR3 covers 12 residues. The V gene lost 8 bases and the J gene lost 2 bases, with 7 bases spanning the gap. Germline V lookup: CDR1 MDHEN, CDR2 SYDVKM. This CDR3 is CASLRGNQPQHF. The CDR3 DNA reads TGTGCCAGCTTGCGAGGCAATCAGCCCCAGCATTTT. Using reference TRBV28 and TRBJ1-5 for the parts outside the CDR3, the full variable domain is DVKVTQSSRYLVKRTGEKVFLECVQDMDHENMFWYRQDPGLGLRLIYFSYDVKMKEKGDIPEGYSVSREKKERFSLILESASTNQTSMYLCASLRGNQPQHFGDGTRLSIL.

This chain connects TRBV18 to TRBJ1-3; D unresolved. The V end was cut by 0 bases, the J end by 1 base, with 13 bases between. The germline V gene has CDR1 KGHSH and CDR2 LQKENI. This CDR3 comprises 17 residues. The CDR3 region is CASSPPLGGFSGNTIYF. The CDR3 region has the DNA TGTGCCAGCTCACCACCTTTGGGTGGATTTTCTGGAAACACCATATATTTT.

This clone was observed a handful of times. The DNA for the CDR3 is TGTGCCAGCAGTGAAGTGCTAGCGGGGAACGAGCAGTTCTTC. It specifies CASSEVLAGNEQFF. V usage is TRBV2 and J usage is TRBJ2-1; 9 nucleotides align to TRBD2. The CDR3 runs to 14 residues. Germline CDR1 and CDR2: SNHLY and FYNNEI. V was clipped by 1 base and J by 10 bases; unmatched bases: 5.

The V and J genes are TRBV27 and TRBJ2-7, with no clear D. Germline CDR1 and CDR2: MNHEY and SMNVEV (reference sequence). The CDR3 consists of 15 residues. V was pared by 5 bases and J by 2 bases, with 16 bases between. The DNA for the CDR3 is TGTGCCAGCAGTCTCTTTGCCCCCGGTCCCTACGAGCAGTACTTC. Encoded protein: CASSLFAPGPYEQYF.

This rearrangement joins TRBV19 to TRBJ2-3; TRBD1 or TRBD2 may be the D gene (6 bases each). The ends were cut back, 2 bases at V and 4 bases at J, with 10 bases in the middle. The germline V gene has CDR1 LNHDA and CDR2 SQIVND (reference sequence). The CDR3 extends over 14 amino acids. The CDR3 spells CASSISGAADTQYF. The DNA of the CDR3 is TGTGCCAGTAGTATATCGGGGGCCGCAGATACGCAGTATTTT.

In its sample, this clone was seen a few times. The chain employs TRBV18 and TRBJ1-1, with 8 bases aligning to TRBD1. The CDR3 contains 15 residues. The V and J ends lost 1 base and 6 bases, in that order; junction bases with no gene match: 7. Germline assignment: CDR1 KGHSH and CDR2 LQKENI. The DNA for the CDR3 is TGTGCCAGCTCACCACGGGCAGGGGGCCTCGCTGAAGCTTTCTTT. It is translated as CASSPRAGGLAEAFF.

The chain employs TRBV10-3 and TRBJ2-7; D not certain. Trimming removed 3 bases at V and 5 bases at J, with 17 bases between. In germline, CDR1 is ENHRY, CDR2 SYGVKD. The CDR3 has 15 amino acids. The CDR3 DNA reads as TGTGCCATCAGTGAAATTAACGGACCTCGCGACGAGCAGTACTTC. Translated: CAISEINGPRDEQYF.

J is TRBJ2-7 and V is TRBV6-5, with D tentatively TRBD1 (6 bases). The CDR3 runs 13 residues. Germline V gene data show CDR1 as MNHEY and CDR2 as SVGAGI. V gave up 5 bases and J gave up 3 bases, with 11 bases separating them. CDR3 nucleotides: TGTGCCAGCAGTCACAGGGCCCTCTACGAGCAGTACTTC. Its translation is CASSHRALYEQYF.

This clone was seen a few times. V and J are TRBV4-3 and TRBJ2-3; D might be TRBD2 (7 bases). The germline gives CDR1 LGHNA, CDR2 YSLEER. V was clipped by 0 bases and J by 11 bases, with 12 bases between them. The CDR3 loop spans 13 amino acids. In DNA form, the CDR3 reads TGCGCCAGCAGCCAAGACAGGGGCGGGGGGCAGTATTTT. Amino acid sequence: CASSQDRGGGQYF.

The chain has TRBV19 and TRBJ2-7; D is ambiguous. The germline V and J ends were trimmed by 3 bases and 2 bases, with 8 bases remaining between them. CDR1 and CDR2 (germline): LNHDA, SQIVND (reference sequence). There are 13 residues in the CDR3. The CDR3 nucleotides are TGTGCCAGTAGTATCAGAGAAACCTACGAGCAGTACTTC. Protein: CASSIRETYEQYF. Filled out from reference TRBV19 and TRBJ2-7, the complete variable domain reads DGGITQSPKYLFRKEGQNVTLSCEQNLNHDAMYWYRQDPGQGLRLIYYSQIVNDFQKGDIAEGYSVSREKKESFPLTVTSAQKNPTAFYLCASSIRETYEQYFGPGTRLTVT.

This clone showed up just a few times. The chain is built from TRBV27 and TRBJ2-1; either TRBD1 or TRBD2 may supply D (5 bases each). The CDR3 consists of 12 residues. Looked up from germline, CDR1 is MNHEY and CDR2 is SMNVEV (reference sequence). The V end was cut by 3 bases, the J end by 10 bases, with 10 bases between. The CDR3 loop is CASSFSGLEQFF. CDR3 nucleotides: TGTGCCAGCAGTTTTTCGGGGCTCGAGCAGTTCTTC.

This clone appeared a single time. This rearrangement joins TRBV6-5 to TRBJ2-2; 7 bases fit TRBD1. V shed 3 bases, J shed 7 bases, and the junction held 8 bases outside the gene matches. The CDR3 sequence is 15 residues long. Germline lookup yields CDR1 MNHEY and CDR2 SVGAGI. CDR3 sequence: CASSYWDSFGGELFF. The DNA of the CDR3 is TGTGCCAGCAGTTATTGGGACAGTTTCGGCGGGGAGCTGTTTTTT.

This clone appeared a few times. The chain recombines TRBV11-2 with TRBJ1-1; perhaps TRBD1 as D (5 bases). The CDR3 is made up of 14 amino acids. Germline assignment: CDR1 SGHAT and CDR2 FQNNGV. V lost 5 bases, J lost 3 bases, and 13 bases lay in between. The chain's CDR3 is CASSLGVGYTEAFF. The CDR3, as DNA: TGTGCCAGCAGCCTAGGGGTAGGGTACACTGAAGCTTTCTTT. Full variable domain (outside the CDR3, taken from reference TRBV11-2 and TRBJ1-1): EAGVAQSPRYKIIEKRQSVAFWCNPISGHATLYWYQQILGQGPKLLIQFQNNGVVDDSQLPKDRFSAERLKGVDSTLKIQPAKLEDSAVYLCASSLGVGYTEAFFGQGTRLTVV.

The chain couples TRBV7-2 to TRBJ2-7; D remains ambiguous. The CDR3 runs 14 residues. Trimming took off 7 bases at V and 6 bases at J, with 19 bases between the two ends. The germline gives CDR1 SGHTA, CDR2 FQGNSA. The CDR3 loop is CASTSPEFGSEQYF. CDR3 in DNA: TGTGCCAGCACCTCGCCGGAGTTCGGTTCCGAGCAGTACTTC.

The chain combines TRBV4-1 with TRBJ1-5, with D unclear. V was pared by 0 bases and J by 0 bases, with 12 bases between. CDR3 length: 17 residues. The germline V gene encodes CDR1 MGHRA and CDR2 YSYEKL. The CDR3 is CASSQDSGPFSNQPQHF. The CDR3 DNA follows: TGCGCCAGCAGCCAAGATTCAGGCCCCTTTAGCAATCAGCCCCAGCATTTT.

This clone was counted a few times. V and J are TRBV2 and TRBJ2-7; D not certain. The CDR3 loop spans 13 amino acids. Trimming stripped 8 bases from V and 3 bases from J, with 14 bases between. Germline CDR1 and CDR2: SNHLY and FYNNEI. CDR3 DNA: TGTGCCAGCTCCGCCTCGGGCCGCTACGAGCAGTACTTC. Translating gives CASSASGRYEQYF.

The chain employs TRBV5-6 and TRBJ2-1; possibly TRBD1 for D (6 bases). Germline V CDR1 and CDR2: SGHDT, YYEEEE. The CDR3 is made up of 12 amino acids. The V end lost 1 base, the J end lost 10 bases, and 9 bases lay between the germline ends. The CDR3, as DNA: TGTGCCAGCAGCTTGTCTGGGACAGAGCAGTTCTTC. Protein sequence: CASSLSGTEQFF.

V is TRBV7-6 and J is TRBJ1-6; D is uncertain. The CDR3 contains 13 residues. The ends were cut back, 5 bases at V and 4 bases at J, with 6 bases in the middle. Germline CDR1 and CDR2: SGHVS and FNYEAQ. CDR3 sequence reads: CASSLGYNSPLHF. The CDR3 DNA sequence: TGTGCCAGCAGCCTGGGGTATAATTCACCCCTCCACTTT. Complete variable domain (other parts from reference TRBV7-6 and TRBJ1-6): GAGVSQSPRYKVTKRGQDVALRCDPISGHVSLYWYRQALGQGPEFLTYFNYEAQQDKSGLPNDRFSAERPEGSISTLTIQRTEQRDSAMYRCASSLGYNSPLHFGNGTRLTVT.

This clone was counted only a few times. The chain employs TRBV2 and TRBJ1-2, with D maybe TRBD1 (5 bases). Per germline, CDR1 SNHLY and CDR2 FYNNEI. The CDR3 runs 14 residues. The V end was cut by 8 bases, the J end by 3 bases, with 16 bases between. CDR3 loop: CASVGDPLYYGYTF. The CDR3 bases are TGTGCCAGCGTAGGGGATCCCCTATACTATGGCTACACCTTC.

The chain has TRBV4-2 and TRBJ1-2; a weak D match, TRBD1 (5 bases). The CDR3 spans 15 residues. Trimming took off 1 base at V and 1 base at J, with 10 bases between the two ends. Germline loops: CDR1 LGHNA, CDR2 YNFKEQ. CDR3 DNA: TGTGCCAGCAGCCAAGTGGGGGAGCATAACTATGGCTACACCTTC. Translating gives CASSQVGEHNYGYTF.

The CDR3 DNA is TGTGCCAGCAGCGTTTCAGGGGATGAGCAGTTCTTC. Protein: CASSVSGDEQFF. The rearrangement joins TRBV9 to TRBJ2-1, with a possible D match to TRBD1 (6 bases). This CDR3 region has 12 residues. The germline V and J ends were trimmed by 2 bases and 8 bases, with 8 bases remaining between them. Germline V gene data show CDR1 as SGDLS and CDR2 as YYNGEE.